Listed here are 16 T cell receptor beta chains from one sample, sequenced in a study of blood T cell repertoires in COVID-19. TCRdb's copy holds only in-frame clones and misses some; the assay was immunoSEQ multiplex PCR. The data show hundreds of thousands of clones, approximately 89% seen once. The sequenced sample consisted of PBMCs or T cells enriched from blood (not recorded which). The source of these receptors is a woman aged 45-65 years who had been exposed to COVID-19.

This chain connects TRBV3-1 (or the pseudogene TRBV3-2) to TRBJ1-3; 7 nucleotides agree with TRBD1. Germline V gene lookup returns CDR1 LGHDT and CDR2 YNNKEL (reference sequence). The CDR3 sequence is 17 residues long. The ends lost 1 base at V and 0 bases at J; junction bases unmatched: 6. CDR3 nucleotides: TGTGCCAGCAGCCAAGGGGGGACAGCGCTCTCTGGAAACACCATATATTTT. Protein: CASSQGGTALSGNTIYF.

This chain links TRBV10-1 with TRBJ1-2; D may be TRBD1 (5 bases). V lost 2 bases, J lost 5 bases, and 15 bases lay in between. The germline CDR1 and CDR2 sequences are WNHNN and SYGVQD (reference sequence). The CDR3 sequence is 15 residues long. The CDR3 region has the DNA TGCGCCAGCAGTGAGACGACAGAAACCTCATATGGCTACACCTTC. Translation gives CASSETTETSYGYTF.

The chain links TRBV5-1 to TRBJ2-2, with a possible D match to TRBD1 (6 bases). Germline V gives CDR1 SGHRS, CDR2 YFSETQ. Trimming took off 0 bases at V and 6 bases at J, with 12 bases between the two ends. The CDR3 consists of 15 residues. The CDR3 region has the DNA TGCGCCAGCAGCTTGGTTACAGGGTTCGCCGGGGAGCTGTTTTTT. Amino acids: CASSLVTGFAGELFF.

The rearrangement joins TRBV5-1 to TRBJ2-1; weak D call: TRBD1 (6 bases). The CDR3 covers 13 residues. Germline CDR1 reads SGHRS; CDR2 reads YFSETQ. Trimming removed 5 bases from V and 13 bases from J, with 19 bases in between. CDR3 loop: CASSTDTGLAQFF. In DNA, the CDR3 is TGCGCCAGCAGTACTGATACAGGGTTGGCACAGTTCTTC.

This chain joins TRBV5-1 and TRBJ2-5; 10 bases are shared with TRBD2. This CDR3 comprises 14 residues. V gave up 4 bases and J gave up 4 bases; unmatched junction bases: 4. Per the germline V gene, CDR1 is SGHRS and CDR2 is YFSETQ. The DNA of the CDR3 is TGCGCCAGCAGCCCAGGGACTAGCGTAGAGACCCAGTACTTC. Protein sequence: CASSPGTSVETQYF.

The rearrangement uses TRBV7-9 and TRBJ2-7; 7 nucleotides line up with TRBD1. The V gene's germline CDR1 is SEHNR and CDR2 FQNEAQ (reference sequence). V trimming: 0 bases; J trimming: 2 bases; junction bases outside the gene matches: 4. The CDR3 covers 15 residues. This CDR3 is CASSLAWDSPYEQYF. In DNA form, the CDR3 reads TGTGCCAGCAGCTTAGCCTGGGACAGCCCCTACGAGCAGTACTTC.

The J gene is TRBJ1-6, the V gene TRBV28; 10 bases fit TRBD1. The CDR3 covers 18 residues. The trim removed 7 bases at V and 6 bases at J, leaving 15 bases unmatched. CDR1 is MDHEN and CDR2 is SYDVKM in the germline V gene. The CDR3 reads CASKHPRQGAFFNSPLHF. The CDR3 bases are TGTGCCAGCAAACACCCCCGACAGGGGGCATTTTTTAATTCACCCCTCCACTTT.

The chain carries TRBV4-2 and TRBJ1-5; the D gene is possibly TRBD1 (6 bases). There are 14 residues in the CDR3. V lost 1 base to trimming and J lost 11 bases, with 15 bases between them. From germline, CDR1 is LGHNA and CDR2 YNFKEQ. CDR3 sequence (DNA): TGTGCCAGCAGCCAAGGGTCCAGGGGCGAGGCCCAGCATTTT. Its protein is CASSQGSRGEAQHF.

This rearrangement joins TRBV6-5 to TRBJ2-5, with 11 positions matching TRBD2. With 5 bases clipped from V and 5 bases from J, the junction kept 7 bases outside the gene matches. The CDR3 covers 15 residues. Germline V gene data show CDR1 as MNHEY and CDR2 as SVGAGI. The CDR3 loop reads CASSNSGGAVETQYF. The DNA of the CDR3 is TGTGCCAGCAGTAATAGCGGGGGGGCTGTGGAGACCCAGTACTTC.

The chain employs TRBV10-3 and TRBJ1-1, with 11 nucleotides matching TRBD1. CDR3 size: 14 residues. Germline CDR1 and CDR2: ENHRY and SYGVKD. The V gene end was trimmed by 4 bases and the J gene end by 5 bases; junction bases not matched to a gene: 3. Written as DNA, the CDR3 is TGTGCCATCAGTGTTGGGACAGGGGGTACTGAAGCTTTCTTT. Translating it yields CAISVGTGGTEAFF.

The genes are TRBV6-5 and TRBJ1-6; 7 bases line up with TRBD1. This CDR3 contains 14 residues. V was pared by 6 bases and J by 6 bases, with 5 bases of the junction left unmatched. Germline CDR1 and CDR2: MNHEY and SVGAGI. CDR3 in DNA: TGTGCCAGCAGACCCGGGACAGTTAATTCACCCCTCCACTTT. Amino acid sequence: CASRPGTVNSPLHF.

The CDR3 bases are TGTGCCAGCAGTCCGGACTGGGTTGGGGCCAACGTCCTGACTTTC. Translation: CASSPDWVGANVLTF. The chain is built from TRBV2 and TRBJ2-6; the D gene is possibly TRBD2 (5 bases). The CDR3 loop spans 15 amino acids. V gave up 5 bases and J gave up 3 bases, with 11 bases separating them. The germline CDR1 and CDR2 sequences are SNHLY and FYNNEI.

The chain joins TRBV19 to TRBJ1-5; 8 nucleotides agree with TRBD1. Trimming took 6 bases from V and 4 from J; bases not matched to a gene: 11. The CDR3 is 16 amino acids. Per germline, CDR1 LNHDA and CDR2 SQIVND (reference sequence). This CDR3 reads CASRLDRAVGNQPQHF. The DNA for the CDR3 is TGTGCCAGTAGGCTGGACAGGGCGGTTGGGAATCAGCCCCAGCATTTT.

This chain connects TRBV7-8 to TRBJ1-5; maybe TRBD1 (5 bases). Germline lookup yields CDR1 SGHVS and CDR2 FQNEAQ. This CDR3 has 19 amino acids. The germline V and J ends were trimmed by 2 bases and 1 base, with 21 bases remaining between them. CDR3 protein: CASSLRAGHEKLSNQPQHF. CDR3 nucleotide sequence: TGTGCCAGCAGCTTAAGGGCAGGGCACGAGAAGCTCAGCAATCAGCCCCAGCATTTT. The whole variable domain, filled in from reference TRBV7-8 and TRBJ1-5, reads GAGVSQSPRYKVAKRGQDVALRCDPISGHVSLFWYQQALGQGPEFLTYFQNEAQLDKSGLPSDRFFAERPEGSVSTLKIQRTQQEDSAVYLCASSLRAGHEKLSNQPQHFGDGTRLSIL.

V is TRBV5-4 and J is TRBJ2-5; maybe TRBD2 (7 bases). The CDR3 spans 14 residues. V was trimmed by 4 bases and J by 5 bases, leaving 15 bases between them. CDR1 and CDR2 from the germline V gene are SGHNT and YYREEE (reference sequence). Here the CDR3 DNA reads TGTGCCAGCAGCCCGACGGGGGGCGGCGAGACCCAGTACTTC. This codes for CASSPTGGGETQYF.

V is TRBV6-5 and J is TRBJ1-6; TRBD1 agrees at 7 bases. The junction had 8 bases not matched to a gene; V was cut back by 7 bases and J by 5 bases. The CDR3 runs to 15 residues. Germline loops: CDR1 MNHEY, CDR2 SVGAGI. CDR3 region: CASKQGRLNNSPLHF. The CDR3 bases are TGTGCCAGCAAACAGGGGCGGTTGAATAATTCACCCCTCCACTTT.